This T cell receptor beta chain was recovered during a study of shared clonotypes between healthy human individuals. Deletions cut 2 bases from V and 3 bases from J, with 10 bases between. There are 15 residues in the CDR3. Per germline, CDR1 MDHEN and CDR2 SYDVKM. This clone was detected once. Deep-level settings were used for running the assay. TCRdb's copy holds only in-frame clones and misses some; the assay was immunoSEQ multiplex PCR. The sample holds over 2 million clones; under 95% are singletons and the top ten take around 0.38%. The specimen sequenced was naive CD4+ T cells from PBMCs. This sample's subset: CD45RA+ positively selected. The chain has TRBV28 and TRBJ2-2; a weak D match, TRBD1 (6 bases). The source of this sequence is a young man in good health. Some clones in this sample may be carry-over from other donors' samples. CDR3 DNA: TGTGCCAGCAGTTTAGTGGACAGAGACACCGGGGAGCTGTTTTTT. This codes for CASSLVDRDTGELFF.